The text below deals with one T cell receptor beta chain. The V gene's germline CDR1 is MNHEY and CDR2 SVGAGI. There are 14 residues in the CDR3. V lost 8 bases and J lost 7, with 15 bases in between. The data are from a study of technical replicates of blood from a handful of donors. Clones were sequenced by immunoSEQ multiplex PCR, and TCRdb holds only the in-frame ones, with some missing. The sample includes 60,000 to 65,000 clones, 80% to 95% of them seen just once. The chain recombines TRBV6-5 with TRBJ1-6; D remains ambiguous. This TCR derives from a human donor in good health. Some clones in this sample may be carry-over from other donors' samples. Sequencing was done on a sample of PBMCs. The CDR3 is CASCREQNNSPLHF. The DNA for the CDR3 is TGTGCCAGCTGCCGGGAACAGAACAATTCACCCCTCCACTTT.